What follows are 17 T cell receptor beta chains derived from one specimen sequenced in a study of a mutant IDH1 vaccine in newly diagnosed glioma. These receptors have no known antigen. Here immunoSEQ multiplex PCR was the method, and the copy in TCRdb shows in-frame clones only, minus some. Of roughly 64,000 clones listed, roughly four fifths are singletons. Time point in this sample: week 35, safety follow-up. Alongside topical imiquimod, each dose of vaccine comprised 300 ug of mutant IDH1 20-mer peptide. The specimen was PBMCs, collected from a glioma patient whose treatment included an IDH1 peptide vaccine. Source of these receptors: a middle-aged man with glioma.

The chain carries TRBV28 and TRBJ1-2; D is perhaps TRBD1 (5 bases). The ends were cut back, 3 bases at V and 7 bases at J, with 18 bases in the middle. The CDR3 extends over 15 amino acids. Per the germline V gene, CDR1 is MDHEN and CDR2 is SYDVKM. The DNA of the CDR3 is TGTGCCAGCAGTTTCGCTTCCGGCGGTGGGGGTGGCTACACCTTC. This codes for CASSFASGGGGGYTF.

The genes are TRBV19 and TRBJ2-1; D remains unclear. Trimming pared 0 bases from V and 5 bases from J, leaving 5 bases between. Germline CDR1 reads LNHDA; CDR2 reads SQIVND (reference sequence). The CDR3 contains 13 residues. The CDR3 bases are TGTGCCAGTAGTATAGAAGTTCACAATGAGCAGTTCTTC. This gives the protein CASSIEVHNEQFF.

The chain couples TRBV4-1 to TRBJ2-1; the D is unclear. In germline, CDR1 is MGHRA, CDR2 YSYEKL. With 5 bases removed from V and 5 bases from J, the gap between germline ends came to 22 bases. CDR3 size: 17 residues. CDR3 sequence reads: CASSEIDLGFRNNEQFF. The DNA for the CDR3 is TGCGCCAGCAGCGAGATTGACCTAGGGTTTAGGAACAATGAGCAGTTCTTC.

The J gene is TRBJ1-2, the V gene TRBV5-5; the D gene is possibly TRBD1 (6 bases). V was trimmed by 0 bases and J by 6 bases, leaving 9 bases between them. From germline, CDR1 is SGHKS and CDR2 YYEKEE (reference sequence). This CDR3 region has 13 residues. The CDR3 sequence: CASSLAEGDGYTF. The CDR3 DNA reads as TGTGCCAGCAGCTTGGCTGAGGGGGATGGCTACACCTTC.

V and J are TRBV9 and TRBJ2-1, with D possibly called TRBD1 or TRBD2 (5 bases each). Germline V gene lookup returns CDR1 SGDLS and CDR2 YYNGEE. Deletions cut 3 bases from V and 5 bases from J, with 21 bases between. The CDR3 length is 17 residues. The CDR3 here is CASSADSGTGFHNEQFF. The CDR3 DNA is TGTGCCAGCAGCGCGGATTCCGGGACCGGCTTTCACAATGAGCAGTTCTTC.

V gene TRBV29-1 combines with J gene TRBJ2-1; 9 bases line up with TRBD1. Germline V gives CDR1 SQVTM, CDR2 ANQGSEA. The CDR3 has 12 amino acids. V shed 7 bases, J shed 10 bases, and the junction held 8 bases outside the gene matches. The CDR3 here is CSALTGGREQFF. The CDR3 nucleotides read TGCAGCGCCCTCACAGGGGGCAGGGAGCAGTTCTTC.

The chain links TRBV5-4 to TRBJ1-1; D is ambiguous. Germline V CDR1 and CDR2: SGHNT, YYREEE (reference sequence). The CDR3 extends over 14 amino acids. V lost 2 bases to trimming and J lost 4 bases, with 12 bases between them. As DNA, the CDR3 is TGTGCCAGCAGCTTTTGGGATGGGGTCACTGAAGCTTTCTTT. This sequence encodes CASSFWDGVTEAFF.

The CDR3 region has the DNA TGTGCCAGCAGCGTAGCTCTGGGGAGTGAGCAGTTCTTC. Translated: CASSVALGSEQFF. The chain joins TRBV9 to TRBJ2-1; D is possibly TRBD2 (5 bases). CDR3 size: 13 residues. Germline CDR1 SGDLS, CDR2 YYNGEE. Trimming left V 0 bases short and J 9 bases short, with 10 bases between.

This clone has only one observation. For the CDR3, the DNA is TGCGCCAGCAGACTTCCGGGACAGAGCTACAATGAGCAGTTCTTC. This translates into CASRLPGQSYNEQFF. The chain joins TRBV5-1 to TRBJ2-1; 7 bases map to TRBD1. This CDR3 spans 15 amino acids. With V trimmed by 5 bases and J by 3 bases, 8 bases remained unmatched. The germline CDR1 and CDR2 sequences are SGHRS and YFSETQ.

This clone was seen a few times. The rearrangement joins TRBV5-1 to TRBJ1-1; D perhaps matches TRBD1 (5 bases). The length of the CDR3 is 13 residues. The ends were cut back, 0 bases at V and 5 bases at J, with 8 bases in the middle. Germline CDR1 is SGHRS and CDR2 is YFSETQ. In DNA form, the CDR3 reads TGCGCCAGCAGCTTGGGGGACCGTACTGAAGCTTTCTTT. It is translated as CASSLGDRTEAFF.

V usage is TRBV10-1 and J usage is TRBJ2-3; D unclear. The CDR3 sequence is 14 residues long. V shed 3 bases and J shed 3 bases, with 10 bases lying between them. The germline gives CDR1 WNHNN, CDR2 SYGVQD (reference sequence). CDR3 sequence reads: CASSDVGKTDTQYF. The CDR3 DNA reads TGCGCCAGCAGTGACGTGGGGAAAACAGATACGCAGTATTTT.

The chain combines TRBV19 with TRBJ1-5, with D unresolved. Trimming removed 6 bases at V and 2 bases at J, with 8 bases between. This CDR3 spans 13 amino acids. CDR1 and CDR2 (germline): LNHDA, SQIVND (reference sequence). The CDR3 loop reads CASRELGNQPQHF. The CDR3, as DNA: TGTGCCAGTAGGGAATTGGGCAATCAGCCCCAGCATTTT.

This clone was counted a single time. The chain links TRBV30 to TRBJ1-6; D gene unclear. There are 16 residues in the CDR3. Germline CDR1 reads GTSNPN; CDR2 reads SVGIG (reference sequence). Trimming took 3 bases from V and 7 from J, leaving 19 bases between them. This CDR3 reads CAWSAPRPNGNSPLHF. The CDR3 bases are TGTGCCTGGAGCGCACCTAGGCCCAATGGCAATTCACCCCTCCACTTT.

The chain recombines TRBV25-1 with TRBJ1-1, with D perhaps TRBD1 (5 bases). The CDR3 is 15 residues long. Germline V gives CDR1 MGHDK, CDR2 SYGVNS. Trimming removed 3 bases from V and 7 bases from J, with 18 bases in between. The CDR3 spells CASSDSGTSRVEAFF. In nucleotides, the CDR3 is TGTGCCAGCAGTGATTCTGGGACTTCGAGGGTTGAAGCTTTCTTT.

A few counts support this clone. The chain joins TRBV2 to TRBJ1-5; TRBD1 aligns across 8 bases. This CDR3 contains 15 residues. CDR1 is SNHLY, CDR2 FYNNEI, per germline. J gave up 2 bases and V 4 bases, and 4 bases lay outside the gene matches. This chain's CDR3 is CASSAQGVGNQPQHF. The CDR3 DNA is TGTGCCAGCAGTGCACAGGGGGTTGGCAATCAGCCCCAGCATTTT. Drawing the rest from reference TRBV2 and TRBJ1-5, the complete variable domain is EPEVTQTPSHQVTQMGQEVILRCVPISNHLYFYWYRQILGQKVEFLVSFYNNEISEKSEIFDDQFSVERPDGSNFTLKIRSTKLEDSAMYFCASSAQGVGNQPQHFGDGTRLSIL.

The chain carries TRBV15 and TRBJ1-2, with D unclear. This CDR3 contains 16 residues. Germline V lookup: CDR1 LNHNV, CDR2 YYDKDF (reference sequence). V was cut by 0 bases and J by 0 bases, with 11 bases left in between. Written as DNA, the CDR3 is TGTGCCACCAGCAGAGATCTACCCAGGTCTAACTATGGCTACACCTTC. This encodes CATSRDLPRSNYGYTF.

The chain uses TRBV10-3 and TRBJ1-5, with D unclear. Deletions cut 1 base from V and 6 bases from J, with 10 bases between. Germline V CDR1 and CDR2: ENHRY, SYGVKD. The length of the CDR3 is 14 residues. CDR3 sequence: CAISELLTGQPQHF. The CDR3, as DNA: TGTGCCATCAGTGAGTTACTAACGGGTCAGCCCCAGCATTTT.